The rows below give T cell receptor beta chains drawn from one sample of a study of blood T cell repertoires in COVID-19. Data came from immunoSEQ multiplex PCR; TCRdb stores just in-frame clones and leaves some out. Here the sample spans approximately 90,000 clones, over 70% being singletons. The sample taken for sequencing was peripheral blood. Source of these receptors: a woman of 80 years or more with active or convalescent COVID-19. Each CDR3 is given without its conserved first and last residue.

v_call: TRBV19
cdr3_aa: ASTLGALGGEKLF

v_call: TRBV7-2
cdr3_aa: ASRMEPGGLHEQY

v_call: TRBV2
cdr3_aa: ASSEEDSSVGYGYT

v_call: TRBV18
cdr3_aa: ASSPGGGVNSYEQY

v_call: TRBV11-2
cdr3_aa: ASSLSGPDTEAF

v_call: TRBV5-1
cdr3_aa: ASSGGTVAGVDEQY

v_call: TRBV7-6
cdr3_aa: ASSSQPGLAGFGSYNEQF

v_call: TRBV5-5
cdr3_aa: ASSLVQVAGGYNEQF

v_call: TRBV30
cdr3_aa: ASPTSVMPSTDTQY

v_call: TRBV4-3
cdr3_aa: ASSQDIFTGGYT

v_call: TRBV6-2/TRBV6-3
cdr3_aa: ASSYGQDTQY

v_call: TRBV5-4
cdr3_aa: ASSLRTGPTDTQY

v_call: TRBV7-2
cdr3_aa: ASSWIGTPQETQY

v_call: TRBV11-2
cdr3_aa: ASSLGVLEGNEQF

v_call: TRBV21-1
cdr3_aa: ASSRDRIRTEAF

v_call: TRBV4-3
cdr3_aa: ASSPGGGPNSGNTIY

v_call: TRBV6-5
cdr3_aa: ASSFWQSGQETQY

v_call: TRBV5-6
cdr3_aa: ASSQGQWTGELF

v_call: TRBV6-1
cdr3_aa: ASSEARKPTYEQY

v_call: TRBV5-1
cdr3_aa: ASSPGLWNTEAF

v_call: TRBV5-1
cdr3_aa: ASSSLQDGTDTQY

v_call: TRBV5-1
cdr3_aa: ASSLGGSPRTGELF

v_call: TRBV7-9
cdr3_aa: ASSLGGSGTQY

v_call: TRBV27
cdr3_aa: ASSFQGWGLDEAF

v_call: TRBV19
cdr3_aa: ASSPMGGQRNTEAF

v_call: TRBV18
cdr3_aa: ASSPDSYEQY

v_call: TRBV5-1
cdr3_aa: ASSDGAYYGYT

v_call: TRBV9
cdr3_aa: ASSVGEGSIY

v_call: TRBV6-2/TRBV6-3
cdr3_aa: ASSSTTPLSEAF

v_call: TRBV3-1/TRBV3-2
cdr3_aa: ASSQEVQGREAF

v_call: TRBV28
cdr3_aa: ASTTPNRGPNYGYT

v_call: TRBV5-4
cdr3_aa: ASSLDRGRTGNTIY

v_call: TRBV29-1
cdr3_aa: SVETGTEAF

v_call: TRBV11-3
cdr3_aa: ASPLPQGGNQPQH

v_call: TRBV2
cdr3_aa: ASSGTAYGYT

v_call: TRBV13
cdr3_aa: ASSYSGLAENQETQY

v_call: TRBV7-2
cdr3_aa: ASSTQAGGPTYEQY

v_call: TRBV10-3
cdr3_aa: ATTDREHQPQH

v_call: TRBV19
cdr3_aa: ASIHIRQGPKQPQH

v_call: TRBV29-1
cdr3_aa: SVEDVDIGPGDT